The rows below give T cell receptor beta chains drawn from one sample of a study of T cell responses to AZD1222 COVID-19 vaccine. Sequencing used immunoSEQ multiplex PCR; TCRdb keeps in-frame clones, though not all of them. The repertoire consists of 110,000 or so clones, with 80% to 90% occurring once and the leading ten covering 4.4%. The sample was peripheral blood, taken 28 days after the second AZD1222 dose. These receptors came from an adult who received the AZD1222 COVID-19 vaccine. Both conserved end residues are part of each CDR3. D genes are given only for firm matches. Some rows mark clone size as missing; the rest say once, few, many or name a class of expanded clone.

CSVVREETQYF,TGCAGCGTTGTAAGGGAAGAGACCCAGTACTTC,11,.,.,TRBV29-1,TRBJ2-5
CASSHRDGYTF,TGCGCCAGCAGCCACAGGGATGGCTACACCTTC,11,.,.,TRBV4-1,TRBJ1-2
CASSVQVSYEQYF,TGTGCCAGTAGCGTCCAAGTCTCCTACGAGCAGTACTTC,13,.,few,TRBV19,TRBJ2-7
CASSKSRQGALRRYGYTF,TGTGCCAGCAGCAAAAGCAGACAGGGGGCGCTTCGGCGCTATGGCTACACCTTC,18,.,once,TRBV21-1,TRBJ1-2
CASSLNSGGAGTDTQYF,TGTGCCAGCAGCCTAAATAGCGGGGGGGCGGGCACAGATACGCAGTATTTT,17,TRBD2,.,TRBV7-2,TRBJ2-3
CATSSGRGRGYGYTF,TGTGCCACCAGCAGTGGCAGGGGTAGAGGGTATGGCTACACCTTC,15,.,.,TRBV15,TRBJ1-2
CASTGTGDQPQHF,TGTGCCAGCACCGGGACAGGGGATCAGCCCCAGCATTTT,13,TRBD1,.,TRBV6-1,TRBJ1-5
CASSLDRRQGGEQYF,TGCGCCAGCAGCTTGGATCGAAGACAGGGTGGCGAGCAGTACTTC,15,TRBD1,.,TRBV5-1,TRBJ2-7
CASSYSWGGHQPQHF,TGTGCCAGCAGTTACTCGTGGGGGGGACATCAGCCCCAGCATTTT,15,.,.,TRBV6-6,TRBJ1-5
CASSQDPDGTEQFF,TGTGCCAGCAGCCAAGATCCGGACGGGACCGAGCAGTTCTTC,14,.,.,TRBV14,TRBJ2-1
CASSTQGDQPQHF,TGTGCCAGCAGTACGCAGGGTGATCAGCCCCAGCATTTT,13,.,few,TRBV7-9,TRBJ1-5
CASSRGVVITEAFF,TGTGCCAGCAGCCGGGGGGTCGTGATCACTGAAGCTTTCTTT,14,.,once,TRBV3-1/TRBV3-2,TRBJ1-1
CASSISYEQYF,TGTGCCAGCAGCATCTCCTACGAGCAGTACTTC,11,.,.,TRBV7-6,TRBJ2-7
CASSSERDSNQPQHF,TGTGCCAGCAGCTCAGAAAGGGACAGCAATCAGCCCCAGCATTTT,15,.,.,TRBV7-9,TRBJ1-5
CAWSVRDGYTF,TGTGCCTGGAGCGTCAGGGATGGCTACACCTTC,11,.,.,TRBV30,TRBJ1-2
CASSKQRTAINQPQHF,TGTGCCAGCAGCAAACAAAGGACAGCTATCAATCAGCCCCAGCATTTT,16,.,.,TRBV7-8,TRBJ1-5
CSASHGNEQFF,TGCAGTGCTAGTCACGGCAATGAGCAGTTCTTC,11,.,once,TRBV20-1,TRBJ2-1
CASSLSLAGSTDTQYF,TGTGCCAGCAGCTTGAGTCTAGCGGGGAGCACAGATACGCAGTATTTT,16,TRBD2,.,TRBV5-4,TRBJ2-3
CASSQDTGPTINEQFF,TGTGCCAGCAGCCAAGATACGGGACCCACAATCAATGAGCAGTTCTTC,16,.,.,TRBV3-1/TRBV3-2,TRBJ2-1
CASSDTTENTEAFF,TGTGCCAGCAGTGACACAACAGAGAACACTGAAGCTTTCTTT,14,.,.,TRBV6-2/TRBV6-3,TRBJ1-1
CASRGGPYSNQPQHF,TGCGCCAGCCGAGGGGGGCCCTATAGCAATCAGCCCCAGCATTTT,15,.,.,TRBV5-1,TRBJ1-5
CASSFGLRGRETYEQYF,TGCGCCAGCAGCTTTGGTTTACGGGGACGGGAGACCTACGAGCAGTACTTC,17,.,.,TRBV5-1,TRBJ2-7
CASSPRGSSYNSPLHF,TGCGCCAGCAGCCCACGGGGGAGCTCCTATAATTCACCCCTCCACTTT,16,.,.,TRBV4-3,TRBJ1-6
CASSRRRLAATGELFF,TGCGCCAGCAGCAGACGAAGACTAGCGGCCACCGGGGAGCTGTTTTTT,16,TRBD2,.,TRBV4-3,TRBJ2-2
CATGTGPNTDTQYF,TGTGCCACGGGGACAGGACCTAACACAGATACGCAGTATTTT,14,TRBD1,.,TRBV10-3,TRBJ2-3
CASSVTSGGANTGELFF,TGTGCCAGCAGCGTAACTAGCGGGGGGGCCAACACCGGGGAGCTGTTTTTT,17,TRBD2,.,TRBV9,TRBJ2-2
CASSPTGNNSPLHF,TGTGCCAGCAGCCCGACAGGAAATAATTCACCCCTCCACTTT,14,.,.,TRBV2,TRBJ1-6
CASSQDGHTTNYGYTF,TGCGCCAGCAGCCAAGATGGACATACTACTAACTATGGCTACACCTTC,16,.,once,TRBV4-3,TRBJ1-2
CASSQDIILAEPGDIQYF,TGCGCCAGCAGCCAAGATATAATCCTAGCGGAACCGGGGGACATTCAGTACTTC,18,TRBD2,.,TRBV4-3,TRBJ2-4
CASSQAPPSYEQYF,TGCGCCAGCAGCCAAGCACCACCCAGCTACGAGCAGTACTTC,14,.,.,TRBV4-1,TRBJ2-7
CASSPGLSTDTQYF,TGTGCCAGCAGTCCCGGACTAAGCACAGATACGCAGTATTTT,14,.,.,TRBV28,TRBJ2-3
CASSLGLINQPQHF,TGTGCCAGCAGCTTAGGACTGATAAATCAGCCCCAGCATTTT,14,.,large,TRBV13,TRBJ1-5
CSAPAYGYTF,TGCAGTGCCCCCGCTTATGGCTACACCTTC,10,.,.,TRBV20-1,TRBJ1-2
CASSIWGQGNEKLFF,TGTGCCAGTAGTATTTGGGGGCAGGGAAATGAAAAACTGTTTTTT,15,.,.,TRBV19,TRBJ1-4
CASSPTRAWGEQYF,TGTGCCAGTAGTCCAACGCGGGCCTGGGGCGAGCAGTACTTC,14,.,.,TRBV19,TRBJ2-7
CASSLGQNTGELFF,TGTGCCAGCAGTCTCGGACAGAACACCGGGGAGCTGTTTTTT,14,.,.,TRBV27,TRBJ2-2
CASSLDLWTQYF,TGTGCCAGCAGCTTAGATCTCTGGACCCAGTACTTC,12,.,once,TRBV7-9,TRBJ2-5
CASIETSWPDTQYF,TGTGCCAGCATAGAGACTAGCTGGCCAGATACGCAGTATTTT,14,TRBD2,.,TRBV2,TRBJ2-3
CASSLRKTGEKLFF,TGTGCCAGTAGTTTGCGTAAAACGGGTGAAAAACTGTTTTTT,14,.,few,TRBV19,TRBJ1-4
CASSFSGGEQFF,TGTGCCAGCAGCTTTTCTGGGGGTGAGCAGTTCTTC,12,.,.,TRBV7-9,TRBJ2-1
CASSLPKSFSGSQRNEQFF,TGCGCCAGCAGCTTGCCAAAAAGTTTCAGCGGGAGCCAACGCAATGAGCAGTTCTTC,19,TRBD2,once,TRBV5-1,TRBJ2-1
CASNLGPAISIYF,TGTGCCAGCAACTTGGGCCCCGCCATATCCATATATTTT,13,.,.,TRBV12-3/TRBV12-4,TRBJ1-3
CASRHQREGGNEQFF,TGTGCAAGTCGCCACCAGCGGGAGGGCGGCAATGAGCAGTTCTTC,15,.,.,TRBV12-2,TRBJ2-1
CATSDFGLEWQFF,TGTGCCACCAGTGATTTTGGGCTAGAATGGCAGTTCTTC,13,.,.,TRBV24-1,TRBJ2-1
CASSTDRGPNTEAFF,TGTGCCAGTAGTACGGACAGGGGCCCGAACACTGAAGCTTTCTTT,15,TRBD1,.,TRBV19,TRBJ1-1
CASSPAGGVTEAFF,TGTGCCAGCTCACCGGCTGGAGGGGTTACTGAAGCTTTCTTT,14,.,.,TRBV18,TRBJ1-1
CASSIQGGAADTQYF,TGTGCCAGTAGTATTCAGGGGGGAGCAGCAGATACGCAGTATTTT,15,.,few,TRBV19,TRBJ2-3
CASSLGSQGPNSPLHF,TGTGCCAGCAGCTTGGGTTCACAGGGTCCAAATTCACCCCTCCACTTT,16,.,.,TRBV5-8,TRBJ1-6
CASSLAGSYNEQFF,TGTGCCAGCAGCTTAGCCGGGAGTTACAATGAGCAGTTCTTC,14,.,.,TRBV7-9,TRBJ2-1
CASSSRDRGQEQYF,TGTGCCAGCAGCAGCCGGGACAGGGGGCAGGAGCAGTACTTC,14,.,.,TRBV21-1,TRBJ2-7
CASRQTYSGNTIYF,TGTGCCAGCAGACAGACATACTCTGGAAACACCATATATTTT,14,.,.,TRBV27,TRBJ1-3
CASSVGGTGEQYF,TGTGCCAGCAGCGTAGGGGGGACAGGCGAGCAGTACTTC,13,TRBD1,.,TRBV9,TRBJ2-7
CASSPRLTGELFF,TGTGCCAGCAGCCCCCGGCTCACCGGGGAGCTGTTTTTT,13,.,.,TRBV5-6,TRBJ2-2